Below, 8 T cell receptor beta chains from the same sample are listed, as sequenced in a study of blood T cell repertoires in COVID-19. Libraries were prepared by immunoSEQ multiplex PCR; TCRdb keeps only in-frame clonotypes and omits some of them. The sample shows about 130,000 clones, around 83% of them seen only once. The sample consisted of PBMCs or T cells enriched from blood (not recorded which). The receptors shown here come from a young man who had recovered from COVID-19.

This clone was picked up a small number of times. The V and J genes are TRBV19 and TRBJ1-6, with D perhaps matching TRBD1 (5 bases). The V and J ends lost 7 bases and 4 bases respectively, with 14 bases between them. This CDR3 region has 15 residues. Germline lookup yields CDR1 LNHDA and CDR2 SQIVND (reference sequence). CDR3 nucleotides: TGTGCCAGTACCGAGCCGGGACTGTATAATTCACCCCTCCACTTT. Amino acid sequence: CASTEPGLYNSPLHF.

V and J are TRBV9 and TRBJ1-2; no firm D call. The CDR3 loop spans 15 amino acids. CDR1 is SGDLS and CDR2 is YYNGEE in the germline V gene. Trimming cost V 3 bases and J 6 bases, with 18 bases left between them. The DNA for the CDR3 is TGTGCCAGCAGCGGCCCATACGAGGGAGAAGATGGCTACACCTTC. Its protein is CASSGPYEGEDGYTF. The variable domain in full, completed from reference TRBV9 and TRBJ1-2, reads DSGVTQTPKHLITATGQRVTLRCSPRSGDLSVYWYQQSLDQGLQFLIQYYNGEERAKGNILERFSAQQFPDLHSELNLSSLELGDSALYFCASSGPYEGEDGYTFGSGTRLTVV.

The V call is TRBV4-1, the J call TRBJ2-1; tentatively, D is TRBD2 (5 bases). This CDR3 is 12 amino acids long. Germline assignment: CDR1 MGHRA and CDR2 YSYEKL. V lost 10 bases to trimming and J lost 9 bases, with 16 bases between them. The CDR3 sequence is CATGESVGEQFF. In nucleotides, the CDR3 is TGCGCCACCGGGGAGAGCGTCGGTGAGCAGTTCTTC.

The gene calls are TRBV27 and TRBJ2-3; the D gene is possibly TRBD1 (5 bases). This CDR3 has 16 residues. V shed 2 bases and J shed 2 bases, with 14 bases lying between them. The germline CDR1 and CDR2 sequences are MNHEY and SMNVEV (reference sequence). The CDR3 DNA sequence: TGTGCCAGCAGTTTAACTGGGGCCCAATACACAGATACGCAGTATTTT. This encodes CASSLTGAQYTDTQYF.

The chain employs TRBV7-3 and TRBJ2-2; weak D call: TRBD1 (6 bases). The ends were cut back, 5 bases at V and 5 bases at J, with 12 bases in the middle. The germline V gene encodes CDR1 SGHTA and CDR2 FQGTGA. This CDR3 region has 14 residues. The CDR3 is CASSEQQGTGELFF. DNA for the CDR3: TGTGCCAGCAGCGAACAGCAGGGGACCGGGGAGCTGTTTTTT.

The rearrangement uses TRBV7-9 and TRBJ2-1; 10 positions agree with TRBD2. The CDR3 covers 16 residues. Germline V gives CDR1 SEHNR, CDR2 FQNEAQ (reference sequence). V gave up 1 base and J gave up 3 bases; unmatched junction bases: 3. Written as DNA, the CDR3 is TGTGCCAGCAGCTTAGGAGCGGGAGGGCTCTACAATGAGCAGTTCTTC. This gives the protein CASSLGAGGLYNEQFF.

The chain has TRBV7-3 and TRBJ2-3, with 11 bases identical to TRBD2. There are 17 residues in the CDR3. Germline assignment: CDR1 SGHTA and CDR2 FQGTGA. J was trimmed by 0 bases and V by 3 bases; bases with no gene match: 5. The DNA for the CDR3 is TGTGCCAGCAGCTTGACCGGGACTAGCGGTAGCACAGATACGCAGTATTTT. This sequence encodes CASSLTGTSGSTDTQYF.

This chain links TRBV4-1 with TRBJ2-2; TRBD2 is a possible D gene (6 bases). CDR3 length equals 14 residues. Germline CDR1 and CDR2: MGHRA and YSYEKL. Trimming shortened V by 4 bases and J by 7 bases, and 13 bases separated the two germline ends. The CDR3 sequence: CASSPLGGDGELFF. DNA of the CDR3: TGCGCCAGCAGCCCCCTAGGAGGGGACGGGGAGCTGTTTTTT.